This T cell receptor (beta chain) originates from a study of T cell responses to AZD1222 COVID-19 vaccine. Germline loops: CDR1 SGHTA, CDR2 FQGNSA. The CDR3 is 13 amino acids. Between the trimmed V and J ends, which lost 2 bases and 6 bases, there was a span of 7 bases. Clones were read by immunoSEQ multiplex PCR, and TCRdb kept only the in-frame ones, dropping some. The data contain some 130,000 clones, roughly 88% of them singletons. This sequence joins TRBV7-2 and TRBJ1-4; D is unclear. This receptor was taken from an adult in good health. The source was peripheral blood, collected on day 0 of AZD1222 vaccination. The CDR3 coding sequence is TGTGCCAGCAGCTTAAGGCGAGATGAAAAACTGTTTTTT. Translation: CASSLRRDEKLFF.